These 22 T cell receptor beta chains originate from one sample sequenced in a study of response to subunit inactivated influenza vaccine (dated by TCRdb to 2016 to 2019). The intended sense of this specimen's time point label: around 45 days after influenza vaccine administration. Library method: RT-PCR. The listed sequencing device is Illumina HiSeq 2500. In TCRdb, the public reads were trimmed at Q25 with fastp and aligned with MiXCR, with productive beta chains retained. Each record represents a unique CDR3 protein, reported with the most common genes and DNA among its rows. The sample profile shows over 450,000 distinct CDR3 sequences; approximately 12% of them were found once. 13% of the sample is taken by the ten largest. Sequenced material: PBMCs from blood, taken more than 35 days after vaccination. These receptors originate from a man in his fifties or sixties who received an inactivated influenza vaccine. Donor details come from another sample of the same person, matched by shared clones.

The CDR3 nucleotides read TGTGCCACCGCCGGGGGGGTAGAGACCCAGTACTTC. Amino acids: CATAGGVETQYF. The chain carries TRBV28 and TRBJ2-5; TRBD2 aligns across 8 bases. CDR1 and CDR2 (germline): MDHEN, SYDVKM. CDR3 size: 12 residues. V was clipped by 10 bases and J by 4 bases; unmatched bases: 5. Looking up the rest from reference TRBV28 and TRBJ2-5 gives the full variable domain: DVKVTQSSRYLVKRTGEKVFLECVQDMDHENMFWYRQDPGLGLRLIYFSYDVKMKEKGDIPEGYSVSREKKERFSLILESASTNQTSMYLCATAGGVETQYFGPGTRLLVL.

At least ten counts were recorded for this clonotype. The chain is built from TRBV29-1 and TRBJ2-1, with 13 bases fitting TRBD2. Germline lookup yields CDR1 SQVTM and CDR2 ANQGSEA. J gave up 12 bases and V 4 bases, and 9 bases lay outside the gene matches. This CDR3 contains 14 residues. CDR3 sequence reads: CSVAPGLAGSAQFF. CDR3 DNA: TGCAGCGTTGCTCCGGGACTAGCGGGATCAGCGCAGTTCTTC.

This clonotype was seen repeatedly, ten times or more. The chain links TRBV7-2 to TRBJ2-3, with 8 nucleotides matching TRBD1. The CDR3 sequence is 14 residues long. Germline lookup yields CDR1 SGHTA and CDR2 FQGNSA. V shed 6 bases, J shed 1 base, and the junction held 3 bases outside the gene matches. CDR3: CASSLDRGTDTQYF. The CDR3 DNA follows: TGTGCCAGCAGTTTGGACAGGGGCACAGATACGCAGTATTTT.

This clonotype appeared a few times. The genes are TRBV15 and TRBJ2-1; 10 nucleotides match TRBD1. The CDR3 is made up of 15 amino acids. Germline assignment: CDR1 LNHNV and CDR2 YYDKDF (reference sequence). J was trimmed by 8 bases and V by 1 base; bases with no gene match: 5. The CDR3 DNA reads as TGTGCCACCAGCAGAGGACAGGGGGCGTCGGATGAGCAGTTCTTC. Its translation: CATSRGQGASDEQFF.

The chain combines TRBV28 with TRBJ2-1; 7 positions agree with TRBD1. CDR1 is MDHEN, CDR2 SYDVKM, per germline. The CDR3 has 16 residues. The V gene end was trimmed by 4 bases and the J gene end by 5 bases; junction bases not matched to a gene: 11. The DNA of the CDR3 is TGTGCCAGCAGTTGGGCCCAGGGGGTACCTAACAATGAGCAGTTCTTC. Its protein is CASSWAQGVPNNEQFF.

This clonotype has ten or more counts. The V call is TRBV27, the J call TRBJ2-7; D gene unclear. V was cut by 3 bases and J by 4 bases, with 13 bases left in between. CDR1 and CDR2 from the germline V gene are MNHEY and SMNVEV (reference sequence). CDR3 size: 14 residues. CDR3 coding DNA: TGTGCCAGCAGTTTTTCAGGACCGAAGTACGAGCAGTACTTC. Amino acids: CASSFSGPKYEQYF.

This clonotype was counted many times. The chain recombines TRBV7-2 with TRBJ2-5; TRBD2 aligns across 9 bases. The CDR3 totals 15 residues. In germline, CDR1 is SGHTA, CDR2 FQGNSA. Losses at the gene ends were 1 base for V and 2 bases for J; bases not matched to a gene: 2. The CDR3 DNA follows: TGTGCCAGCAGCTTAGTCGCGGGAGGGCAAGAGACCCAGTACTTC. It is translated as CASSLVAGGQETQYF.

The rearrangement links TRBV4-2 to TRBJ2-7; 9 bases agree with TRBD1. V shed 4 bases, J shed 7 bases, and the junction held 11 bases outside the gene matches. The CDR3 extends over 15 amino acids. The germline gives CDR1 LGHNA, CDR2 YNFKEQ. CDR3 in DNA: TGTGCCAGCAGCCGAGAGACACAGGGGGCTGGTGAGCAGTACTTC. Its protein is CASSRETQGAGEQYF.

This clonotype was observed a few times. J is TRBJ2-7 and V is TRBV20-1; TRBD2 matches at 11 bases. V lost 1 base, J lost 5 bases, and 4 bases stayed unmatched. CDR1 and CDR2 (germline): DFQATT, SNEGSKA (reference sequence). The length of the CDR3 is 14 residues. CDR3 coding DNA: TGCAGTGCTAGAGTGACTAGCGGGAAGGACGAGCAGTACTTC. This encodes CSARVTSGKDEQYF.

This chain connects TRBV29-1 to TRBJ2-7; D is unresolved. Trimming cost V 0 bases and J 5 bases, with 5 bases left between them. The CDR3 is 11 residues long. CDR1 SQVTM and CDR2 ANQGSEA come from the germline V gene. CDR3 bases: TGCAGCGTTGAAGATCCGAACGAGCAGTACTTC. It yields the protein CSVEDPNEQYF.

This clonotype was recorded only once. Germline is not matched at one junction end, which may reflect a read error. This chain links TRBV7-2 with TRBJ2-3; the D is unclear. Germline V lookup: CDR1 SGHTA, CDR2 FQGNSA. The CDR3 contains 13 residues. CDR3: CASSTMGTDTHYF. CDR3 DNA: TGTGCCAGCAGCACCATGGGCACAGATACGCATTATTTT.

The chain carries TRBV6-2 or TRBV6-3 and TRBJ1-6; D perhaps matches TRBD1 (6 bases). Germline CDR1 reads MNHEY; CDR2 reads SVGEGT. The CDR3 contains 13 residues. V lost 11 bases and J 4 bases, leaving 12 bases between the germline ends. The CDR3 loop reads CACNDRYNSPLHF. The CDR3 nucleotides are TGTGCCTGCAACGACAGGTATAATTCACCCCTCCACTTT.

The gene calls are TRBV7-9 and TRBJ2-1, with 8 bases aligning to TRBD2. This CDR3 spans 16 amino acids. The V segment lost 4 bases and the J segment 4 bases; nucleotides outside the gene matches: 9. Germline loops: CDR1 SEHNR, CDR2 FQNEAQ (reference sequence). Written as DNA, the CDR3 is TGTGCCAGCAGCTCCGCAAGCGGGAGTTCTTACAATGAGCAGTTCTTC. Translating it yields CASSSASGSSYNEQFF.

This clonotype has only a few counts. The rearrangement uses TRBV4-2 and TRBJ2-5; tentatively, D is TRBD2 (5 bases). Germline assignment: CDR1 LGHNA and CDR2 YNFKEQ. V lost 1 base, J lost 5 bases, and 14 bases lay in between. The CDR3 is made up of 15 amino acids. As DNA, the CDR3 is TGTGCCAGCAGCCAAGGGGATGAGGGAATGGAGACCCAGTACTTC. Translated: CASSQGDEGMETQYF.

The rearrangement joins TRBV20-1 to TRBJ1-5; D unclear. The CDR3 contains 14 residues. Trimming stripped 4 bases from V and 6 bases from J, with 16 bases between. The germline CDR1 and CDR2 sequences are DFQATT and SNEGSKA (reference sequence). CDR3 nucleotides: TGCAGTGCTACTAAGCCCGGGTCGGGTCAGCCCCAGCATTTT. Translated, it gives CSATKPGSGQPQHF.

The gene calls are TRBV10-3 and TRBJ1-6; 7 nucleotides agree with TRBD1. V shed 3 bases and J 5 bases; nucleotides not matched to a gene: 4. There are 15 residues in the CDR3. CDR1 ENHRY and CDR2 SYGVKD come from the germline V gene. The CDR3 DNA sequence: TGTGCCATCAGTGACCGGGACAGCAATAATTCACCCCTCCACTTT. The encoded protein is CAISDRDSNNSPLHF.

Written as DNA, the CDR3 is TGTGCCAGTAGTAAGCTGGAAAACACCGGGGAGCTGTTTTTT. It yields the protein CASSKLENTGELFF. The V gene is TRBV19, the J gene TRBJ2-2; D remains ambiguous. CDR3 length: 14 amino acids. Between the trimmed V and J ends, which lost 4 bases and 2 bases, there was a span of 8 bases. The germline V gene encodes CDR1 LNHDA and CDR2 SQIVND (reference sequence).

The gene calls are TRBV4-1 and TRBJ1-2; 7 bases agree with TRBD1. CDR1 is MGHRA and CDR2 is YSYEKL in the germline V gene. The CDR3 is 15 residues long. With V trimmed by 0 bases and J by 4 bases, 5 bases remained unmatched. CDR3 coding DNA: TGCGCCAGCAGCCAAGATAGGGACAGCGTCTATGGCTACACCTTC. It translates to CASSQDRDSVYGYTF.

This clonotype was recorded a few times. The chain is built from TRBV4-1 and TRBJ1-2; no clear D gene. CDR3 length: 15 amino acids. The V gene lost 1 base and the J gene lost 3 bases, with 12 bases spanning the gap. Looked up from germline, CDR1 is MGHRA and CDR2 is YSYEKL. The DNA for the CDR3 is TGCGCCAGCAGCCAAGTATCCGCGGAATACTATGGCTACACCTTC. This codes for CASSQVSAEYYGYTF.

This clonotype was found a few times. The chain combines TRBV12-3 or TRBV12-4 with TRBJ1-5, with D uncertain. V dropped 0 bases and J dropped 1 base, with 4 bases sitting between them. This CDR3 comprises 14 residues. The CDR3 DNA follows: TGTGCCAGCAGTTTAGCACACAGCAATCAGCCCCAGCATTTT. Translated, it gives CASSLAHSNQPQHF.

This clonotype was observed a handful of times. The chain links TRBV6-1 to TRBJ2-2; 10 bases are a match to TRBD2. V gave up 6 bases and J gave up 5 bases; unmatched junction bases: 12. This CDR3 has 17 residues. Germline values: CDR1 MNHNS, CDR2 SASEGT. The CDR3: CASSLAGSGGSTGELFF. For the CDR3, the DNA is TGTGCCAGCAGCCTCGCGGGTAGCGGGGGGTCTACCGGGGAGCTGTTTTTT.

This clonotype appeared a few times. CDR3 sequence reads: CAISGGPPYEQYF. Here the CDR3 DNA reads TGTGCCATCAGTGGGGGCCCCCCCTACGAGCAGTACTTC. The chain employs TRBV10-3 and TRBJ2-7; possible D gene TRBD1, 5 bases. The CDR3 length is 13 residues. Trimming cost V 4 bases and J 2 bases, with 9 bases left between them. Germline loops: CDR1 ENHRY, CDR2 SYGVKD.